Listed below are T cell receptor beta chains from one sample, sequenced in a study of blood T cell repertoires in COVID-19. Assay: immunoSEQ multiplex PCR; the TCRdb copy retains only in-frame clones and omits some. The profile shows about 200,000 clones, around 80% of them singletons. The sequencing input was peripheral blood. The receptors shown here come from a human donor in a cohort sampled during active COVID-19. Both conserved end residues are trimmed from each CDR3. Fields, in order: J gene, V gene, clone size, CDR3 protein. Part of the rows lack a size; the others show once, few, many or a class for expanded clones.

j_gene: TRBJ2-1
v_gene: TRBV4-1
abundance: .
CDR3aa: ASSQDAVNGYNEQF

j_gene: TRBJ1-2
v_gene: TRBV24-1
abundance: .
CDR3aa: ATSEGLYGYT

j_gene: TRBJ2-4
v_gene: TRBV4-1
abundance: .
CDR3aa: ASSQDPGELTKNIQY

j_gene: TRBJ1-5
v_gene: TRBV3-1/TRBV3-2
abundance: few
CDR3aa: ASSQDLANQPQH

j_gene: TRBJ2-7
v_gene: TRBV7-2
abundance: .
CDR3aa: ASSPALAGGREQY

j_gene: TRBJ2-3
v_gene: TRBV5-8
abundance: .
CDR3aa: ASSLAAGDSTDTQY

j_gene: TRBJ2-1
v_gene: TRBV28
abundance: .
CDR3aa: ASSNLVNEQF

j_gene: TRBJ2-1
v_gene: TRBV24-1
abundance: .
CDR3aa: ATSDFTREKGDNEQF

j_gene: TRBJ1-2
v_gene: TRBV4-1
abundance: .
CDR3aa: ASSQGYDRRSRGYT

j_gene: TRBJ2-7
v_gene: TRBV28
abundance: .
CDR3aa: ASSPLGGQGPYEQY

j_gene: TRBJ2-1
v_gene: TRBV5-4
abundance: .
CDR3aa: ASSREGRNEQF

j_gene: TRBJ1-1
v_gene: TRBV5-1
abundance: .
CDR3aa: ASSLAVTSEAF

j_gene: TRBJ2-3
v_gene: TRBV29-1
abundance: .
CDR3aa: SVATASDTQY

j_gene: TRBJ1-2
v_gene: TRBV28
abundance: .
CDR3aa: ASSSPGQIYNYGYT

j_gene: TRBJ1-2
v_gene: TRBV2
abundance: .
CDR3aa: ASRPPGQDIYGYT

j_gene: TRBJ2-3
v_gene: TRBV3-1/TRBV3-2
abundance: few
CDR3aa: ASSTGAGPDTQY

j_gene: TRBJ1-5
v_gene: TRBV27
abundance: .
CDR3aa: ASSFPDRERCSNQPQH

j_gene: TRBJ2-1
v_gene: TRBV6-4
abundance: .
CDR3aa: ASSPLGLNEQF

j_gene: TRBJ2-1
v_gene: TRBV19
abundance: .
CDR3aa: ASSPESGGSYNEQF

j_gene: TRBJ2-1
v_gene: TRBV5-1
abundance: .
CDR3aa: ASSLTTNSYNEQF

j_gene: TRBJ2-2
v_gene: TRBV7-9
abundance: .
CDR3aa: ASSAARGGSTGELF

j_gene: TRBJ2-2
v_gene: TRBV19
abundance: .
CDR3aa: ASIRTGRTGELF

j_gene: TRBJ1-5
v_gene: TRBV3-1/TRBV3-2
abundance: .
CDR3aa: ASSQEFHAQGRNQPQH

j_gene: TRBJ1-6
v_gene: TRBV4-3
abundance: once
CDR3aa: ASSQVVSYNSPLH

j_gene: TRBJ2-7
v_gene: TRBV11-3
abundance: .
CDR3aa: ASSSGTGIEQY

j_gene: TRBJ1-2
v_gene: TRBV6-1
abundance: .
CDR3aa: ASSERGIGGYT

j_gene: TRBJ1-2
v_gene: TRBV7-2
abundance: .
CDR3aa: ASSTGVWGYT

j_gene: TRBJ2-5
v_gene: TRBV5-1
abundance: .
CDR3aa: ASSPTSGGETQY

j_gene: TRBJ1-5
v_gene: TRBV10-3
abundance: .
CDR3aa: AIGASGVSNQPQH

j_gene: TRBJ1-1
v_gene: TRBV29-1
abundance: .
CDR3aa: SVSRQGGTEAF

j_gene: TRBJ2-1
v_gene: TRBV7-2
abundance: few
CDR3aa: ASSVYPRGTEQF

j_gene: TRBJ2-7
v_gene: TRBV18
abundance: .
CDR3aa: ASSPPDKNEQY

j_gene: TRBJ1-1
v_gene: TRBV6-1
abundance: .
CDR3aa: ASSEIVNTEAF

j_gene: TRBJ1-1
v_gene: TRBV5-1
abundance: .
CDR3aa: ASSRSTGDTEAF

j_gene: TRBJ2-5
v_gene: TRBV7-9
abundance: .
CDR3aa: ASSFLSDDRVKETQY

j_gene: TRBJ2-1
v_gene: TRBV7-2
abundance: .
CDR3aa: ASSSGRGGPRSEQF

j_gene: TRBJ1-5
v_gene: TRBV16
abundance: .
CDR3aa: ASSPARGKGQPQH

j_gene: TRBJ1-3
v_gene: TRBV6-5
abundance: .
CDR3aa: ASSQGVSGNTIY

j_gene: TRBJ2-1
v_gene: TRBV5-1
abundance: .
CDR3aa: ASQTRGQPYNEQF

j_gene: TRBJ2-3
v_gene: TRBV9
abundance: .
CDR3aa: ASSGPLAGEEGTDTQY

j_gene: TRBJ1-2
v_gene: TRBV29-1
abundance: .
CDR3aa: SVEVPTDNYGYT

j_gene: TRBJ2-6
v_gene: TRBV4-1
abundance: .
CDR3aa: ASSQDWSPSGANVLT

j_gene: TRBJ1-4
v_gene: TRBV9
abundance: .
CDR3aa: ASSVGQGRPTNEKLF

j_gene: TRBJ2-3
v_gene: TRBV5-1
abundance: .
CDR3aa: ASSPTGRTDTQY

j_gene: TRBJ2-7
v_gene: TRBV9
abundance: .
CDR3aa: ASSARTGSYEQY

j_gene: TRBJ1-2
v_gene: TRBV6-1
abundance: .
CDR3aa: ASSEAPDRAYGYT

j_gene: TRBJ2-3
v_gene: TRBV5-1
abundance: .
CDR3aa: ASSPGTGSDTQY

j_gene: TRBJ1-5
v_gene: TRBV19
abundance: .
CDR3aa: ASSLSRDRGDQPQH

j_gene: TRBJ2-5
v_gene: TRBV5-1
abundance: .
CDR3aa: ASTPSGTKGTQY

j_gene: TRBJ2-4
v_gene: TRBV7-2
abundance: .
CDR3aa: ASSDGRQPNIQY

j_gene: TRBJ2-3
v_gene: TRBV6-4
abundance: .
CDR3aa: ASSGLAGDTQY

j_gene: TRBJ2-2
v_gene: TRBV30
abundance: .
CDR3aa: AWSVLGGLAGELF